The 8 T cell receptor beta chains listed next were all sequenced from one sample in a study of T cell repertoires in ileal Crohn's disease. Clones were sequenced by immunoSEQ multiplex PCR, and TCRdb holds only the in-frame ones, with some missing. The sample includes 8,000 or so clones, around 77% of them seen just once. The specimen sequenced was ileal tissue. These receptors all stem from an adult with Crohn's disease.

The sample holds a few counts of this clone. Written as DNA, the CDR3 is TGTGCCTGCCAGACAGGGGATTGGAACGGGGAGCTGTTTTTT. Residues: CACQTGDWNGELFF. The chain is built from TRBV30 and TRBJ2-2, with 8 bases matching TRBD1. The CDR3 totals 14 residues. Germline V CDR1 and CDR2: GTSNPN, SVGIG (reference sequence). V trimming: 6 bases; J trimming: 7 bases; junction bases outside the gene matches: 10.

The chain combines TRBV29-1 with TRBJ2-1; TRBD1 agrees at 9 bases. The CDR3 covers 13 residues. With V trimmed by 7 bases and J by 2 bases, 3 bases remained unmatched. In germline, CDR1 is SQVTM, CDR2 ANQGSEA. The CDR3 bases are TGCAGCGCTGGGGACAGGGCCTACAATGAGCAGTTCTTC. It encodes CSAGDRAYNEQFF.

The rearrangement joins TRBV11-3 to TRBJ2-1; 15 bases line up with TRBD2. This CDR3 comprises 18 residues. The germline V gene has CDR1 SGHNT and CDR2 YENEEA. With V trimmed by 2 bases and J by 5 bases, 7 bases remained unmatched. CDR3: CASSLSGTSGGPDNEQFF. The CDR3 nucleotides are TGTGCCAGCAGCTTAAGTGGGACTAGCGGGGGGCCCGACAATGAGCAGTTCTTC. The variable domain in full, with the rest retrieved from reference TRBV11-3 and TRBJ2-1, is EAGVVQSPRYKIIEKKQPVAFWCNPISGHNTLYWYLQNLGQGPELLIRYENEEAVDDSQLPKDRFSAERLKGVDSTLKIQPAELGDSAVYLCASSLSGTSGGPDNEQFFGPGTRLTVL.

CDR3 DNA sequence: TGTGCCAGCAGCCTCACCCCTAGCGGGGGGGCCCACGAGCAGTACTTC. Its translation: CASSLTPSGGAHEQYF. The genes are TRBV7-2 and TRBJ2-7; 12 positions agree with TRBD2. The V segment lost 5 bases and the J segment 5 bases; nucleotides outside the gene matches: 10. Looked up from germline, CDR1 is SGHTA and CDR2 is FQGNSA. The CDR3 is made up of 16 amino acids.

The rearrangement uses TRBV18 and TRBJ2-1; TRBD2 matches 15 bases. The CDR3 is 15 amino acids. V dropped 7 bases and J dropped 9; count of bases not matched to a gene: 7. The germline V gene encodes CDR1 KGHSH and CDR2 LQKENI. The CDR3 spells CASFRTSGGAFEQFF. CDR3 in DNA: TGTGCCAGCTTTCGGACTAGCGGGGGGGCCTTTGAGCAGTTCTTC.

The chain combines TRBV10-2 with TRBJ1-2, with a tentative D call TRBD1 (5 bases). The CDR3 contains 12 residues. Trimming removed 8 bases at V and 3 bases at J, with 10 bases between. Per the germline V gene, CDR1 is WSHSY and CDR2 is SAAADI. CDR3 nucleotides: TGCGCCAGCTCCAGGGATGACTATGGCTACACCTTC. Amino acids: CASSRDDYGYTF.

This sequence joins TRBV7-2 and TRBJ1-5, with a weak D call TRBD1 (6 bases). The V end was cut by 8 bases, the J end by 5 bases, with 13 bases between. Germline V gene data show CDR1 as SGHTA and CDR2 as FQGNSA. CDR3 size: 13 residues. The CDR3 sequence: CASGPRGDQPQHF. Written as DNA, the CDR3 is TGTGCCAGCGGGCCCAGGGGTGATCAGCCCCAGCATTTT.

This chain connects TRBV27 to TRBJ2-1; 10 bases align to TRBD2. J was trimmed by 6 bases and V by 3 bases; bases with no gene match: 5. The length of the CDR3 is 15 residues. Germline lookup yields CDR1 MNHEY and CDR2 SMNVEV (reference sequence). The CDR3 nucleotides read TGTGCCAGCAGTTTTAGCGGGGGGACGTCCAATGAGCAGTTCTTC. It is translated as CASSFSGGTSNEQFF.